The 9 T cell receptor beta chains below were found in one sample sequenced in a study of PD-1 blockade in classical Hodgkin lymphoma. The protocol was immunoSEQ multiplex PCR, while the TCRdb copy is restricted to in-frame clones and leaves out a portion. The data hold 16,000 or so clones, with 83% observed a single time. Time point reported: cycle 4 day 1 (C4D1), after 5 to 7 weeks of nivolumab. Every patient was affected by relapse after autologous stem cell transplantation, while exposure to brentuximab vedotin was not uniform. The material was peripheral blood mononuclear cells (PBMCs), obtained before the fourth cycle of nivolumab. The receptors were gathered from a human donor with classical Hodgkin lymphoma.

The rearrangement links TRBV7-3 to TRBJ2-5; TRBD2 aligns across 9 bases. Germline CDR1 SGHTA, CDR2 FQGTGA. After removal of 2 bases from V and 0 bases from J, the junction contained 1 base not matched to a gene. This CDR3 is 15 amino acids long. Written as DNA, the CDR3 is TGTGCCAGCAGCTTACTAGCGGGGAACCAAGAGACCCAGTACTTC. It is translated as CASSLLAGNQETQYF.

This clone appeared once. The rearrangement uses TRBV19 and TRBJ1-2; D gene ambiguous. Trimming stripped 1 base from V and 1 base from J, with 7 bases between. The CDR3 is 14 amino acids. The germline V gene encodes CDR1 LNHDA and CDR2 SQIVND (reference sequence). The CDR3 sequence: CASSIVNSNYGYTF. CDR3 nucleotide sequence: TGTGCCAGTAGTATAGTGAACAGTAACTATGGCTACACCTTC. The variable domain in full, completed from reference TRBV19 and TRBJ1-2, reads DGGITQSPKYLFRKEGQNVTLSCEQNLNHDAMYWYRQDPGQGLRLIYYSQIVNDFQKGDIAEGYSVSREKKESFPLTVTSAQKNPTAFYLCASSIVNSNYGYTFGSGTRLTVV.

The CDR3, as DNA: TGCGCCAGCAGCTTACAGGGAAATGAGCAGTTCTTC. Amino acid sequence: CASSLQGNEQFF. This chain connects TRBV5-1 to TRBJ2-1; tentatively, D is TRBD1 (6 bases). This CDR3 comprises 12 residues. V shed 2 bases and J shed 7 bases, with 7 bases lying between them. Germline CDR1 reads SGHRS; CDR2 reads YFSETQ.

The chain couples TRBV5-1 to TRBJ1-3; D perhaps matches TRBD1 (5 bases). Between the trimmed V and J ends, which lost 0 bases and 4 bases, there was a span of 14 bases. CDR1 and CDR2 (germline): SGHRS, YFSETQ. This CDR3 contains 16 residues. The DNA of the CDR3 is TGCGCCAGCAGCTTGGCCTCAGGGCTGAACGGAAACACCATATATTTT. Its protein is CASSLASGLNGNTIYF.

The gene calls are TRBV9 and TRBJ2-3; no definite D call. The CDR3 is 14 amino acids. V was trimmed by 3 bases and J by 8 bases, leaving 16 bases between them. Looked up from germline, CDR1 is SGDLS and CDR2 is YYNGEE. CDR3 bases: TGTGCCAGCAGCGACCCCTCAGGCACTGGTACGCAGTATTTT. Translation: CASSDPSGTGTQYF.

The chain uses TRBV5-5 and TRBJ2-1; D may match TRBD1 or TRBD2 (5 bases each). CDR1 is SGHKS and CDR2 is YYEKEE in the germline V gene (reference sequence). The CDR3 runs to 15 residues. V was clipped by 3 bases and J by 0 bases, with 10 bases between them. The CDR3 DNA is TGTGCCAGCAGCTGGGACGGAAGCTCCTACAATGAGCAGTTCTTC. It encodes CASSWDGSSYNEQFF.

The chain recombines TRBV9 with TRBJ2-4; 8 positions match TRBD2. V dropped 0 bases and J dropped 8; count of bases not matched to a gene: 7. The length of the CDR3 is 15 residues. Germline V gene sequence: CDR1 SGDLS, CDR2 YYNGEE. The CDR3 DNA sequence: TGTGCCAGCAGCGTAGGAGACGGGGGGGCCTACATTCAGTACTTC. It codes for CASSVGDGGAYIQYF.

The genes are TRBV6-1 and TRBJ2-5; D gene unclear. Looked up from germline, CDR1 is MNHNS and CDR2 is SASEGT. The V and J ends lost 4 bases and 4 bases respectively, with 16 bases between them. The CDR3 has 15 amino acids. The chain's CDR3 is CASSGSVGWGETQYF. CDR3 nucleotide sequence: TGTGCCAGCAGTGGCTCCGTCGGATGGGGAGAGACCCAGTACTTC.

The chain has TRBV6-6 and TRBJ2-5, with D perhaps TRBD1 or TRBD2 (5 bases each). The J call may be incorrect, as the DNA end agrees better with TRBJ2-7. Germline loops: CDR1 MNHNY, CDR2 SVGAGI (reference sequence). The CDR3 loop spans 14 amino acids. This CDR3 reads CASSPTGAAYEQYF. The CDR3 bases are TGTGCCAGCAGCCCCACCGGGGCTGCCTACGAGCAGTACTTC.